The next 28 T cell receptor beta chains were all read from a single sample in a study of blood T cells in healthy people across ages. For the second PCR, which ran for about 7 to 11 cycles, a sample-barcoded 5' primer and a J-beta primer mix were used. In TCRdb, the 5' RACE reads were re-called with MiXCR into one record per CDR3 protein. Of some 900,000 distinct CDR3 sequences in the sample, around 48% are singletons; the top ten hold under 15%. Specimen: blood. The receptors here all came from a man under 40 in good health.

The rearrangement links TRBV28 to TRBJ2-3; maybe TRBD2 (6 bases). The germline CDR1 and CDR2 sequences are MDHEN and SYDVKM. CDR3 length equals 15 residues. V lost 7 bases and J lost 2, with 16 bases in between. The CDR3 DNA reads as TGTGCCAGCAATTCCCCAACGGGACTCACAGATACGCAGTATTTT. This codes for CASNSPTGLTDTQYF.

The chain employs TRBV5-1 and TRBJ2-1; possible D gene TRBD2, 6 bases. The germline V gene has CDR1 SGHRS and CDR2 YFSETQ. The length of the CDR3 is 14 residues. Trimming shortened V by 7 bases and J by 0 bases, and 11 bases separated the two germline ends. The CDR3 loop is CASREQSSYNEQFF. CDR3 DNA: TGCGCCAGCCGGGAGCAAAGCTCCTACAATGAGCAGTTCTTC.

This clonotype showed up just a few times. The chain couples TRBV7-9 to TRBJ2-7; TRBD1 might be the D (6 bases). CDR3 length: 14 residues. Germline values: CDR1 SEHNR, CDR2 FQNEAQ (reference sequence). The V end was cut by 4 bases, the J end by 5 bases, with 15 bases between. The CDR3 spells CASSSGELNDEQYF. CDR3 nucleotide sequence: TGTGCCAGCAGCTCAGGGGAGTTGAACGACGAGCAGTACTTC.

V usage is TRBV6-1 and J usage is TRBJ1-4; no firm D call. The CDR3 length is 16 residues. Germline-derived CDR1 and CDR2 are MNHNS and SASEGT. Trimming stripped 6 bases from V and 0 bases from J, with 14 bases between. This chain's CDR3 is CASSKKAGTTNEKLFF. CDR3 DNA: TGTGCCAGCAGCAAAAAAGCCGGGACAACTAATGAAAAACTGTTTTTT.

The chain is built from TRBV13 and TRBJ2-1; D ambiguous. CDR3 length: 14 amino acids. CDR1 and CDR2 from the germline V gene are PRHDT and FYEKMQ (reference sequence). The ends were cut back, 3 bases at V and 0 bases at J, with 6 bases in the middle. The CDR3 DNA reads as TGTGCCAGCAGCTTGCGTATCTCCTACAATGAGCAGTTCTTC. Translation gives CASSLRISYNEQFF.

The chain uses TRBV6-1 and TRBJ2-3; a weak D match, TRBD1 (5 bases). Trimming stripped 1 base from V and 3 bases from J, with 20 bases between. CDR1 is MNHNS, CDR2 SASEGT, per germline. The CDR3 is 18 residues long. The CDR3 is CASSEGTRVGLGTDTQYF. The CDR3 nucleotides are TGTGCCAGCAGTGAAGGGACGAGAGTGGGGCTTGGTACAGATACGCAGTATTTT.

This sequence joins TRBV9 and TRBJ1-1; D is unclear. Trimming cost V 0 bases and J 7 bases, with 10 bases left between them. The CDR3 is made up of 13 amino acids. CDR1 and CDR2 (germline): SGDLS, YYNGEE. In DNA, the CDR3 is TGTGCCAGCAGCGTAGTAGTGTTGGGTGAAGCTTTCTTT. Translating gives CASSVVVLGEAFF.

This rearrangement joins TRBV24-1 to TRBJ1-1; D is uncertain. Looked up from germline, CDR1 is KGHDR and CDR2 is SFDVKD. This CDR3 contains 11 residues. V lost 3 bases and J 9 bases, leaving 7 bases between the germline ends. The CDR3 nucleotides are TGTGCCACCAGTGATAGAATCCAAGCTTTCTTT. Residues: CATSDRIQAFF.

This clonotype was seen a handful of times. V usage is TRBV12-3 or TRBV12-4 and J usage is TRBJ2-3; 9 nucleotides line up with TRBD2. The trim removed 4 bases at V and 5 bases at J, leaving 1 base unmatched. The CDR3 is 13 amino acids. The CDR3 DNA reads TGTGCCAGCAGTTCTAGCGGGGAAGATACGCAGTATTTT. Amino acids: CASSSSGEDTQYF.

This clonotype was counted only a few times. The genes are TRBV27 and TRBJ2-1; D is possibly TRBD2 (5 bases). This CDR3 is built from 14 residues. V gave up 5 bases and J gave up 8 bases, with 16 bases separating them. Germline loops: CDR1 MNHEY, CDR2 SMNVEV (reference sequence). This CDR3 is CASSELLGADEQFF. The DNA for the CDR3 is TGTGCCAGCAGTGAACTTTTGGGAGCAGATGAGCAGTTCTTC.

The V gene is TRBV7-2, the J gene TRBJ2-3, with 7 bases identical to TRBD1. The ends lost 6 bases at V and 3 bases at J; junction bases unmatched: 9. The V gene's germline CDR1 is SGHTA and CDR2 FQGNSA. There are 15 residues in the CDR3. The CDR3 region has the DNA TGTGCCAGCAGGCGTCGGGACAGTATGACAGATACGCAGTATTTT. Encoded protein: CASRRRDSMTDTQYF.

The V gene is TRBV6-5, the J gene TRBJ1-1, with TRBD1 matching over 7 bases. Unmatched junction bases numbered 3, after V lost 5 bases and J lost 3 bases. The CDR3 contains 13 residues. CDR1 MNHEY and CDR2 SVGAGI come from the germline V gene. The CDR3 bases are TGTGCCAGCAGTCGACAGGGCCACACTGAAGCTTTCTTT. Amino acid sequence: CASSRQGHTEAFF.

This clonotype has more than one count but fewer than ten. The CDR3 DNA reads as TGTGCCAGCAGTGAAAGAAGGGGACGCTATGGCTACACCTTC. Translation gives CASSERRGRYGYTF. The gene calls are TRBV2 and TRBJ1-2, with a tentative D call TRBD1 (5 bases). V lost 2 bases to trimming and J lost 4 bases, with 11 bases between them. Germline CDR1 is SNHLY and CDR2 is FYNNEI. The CDR3 is made up of 14 amino acids.

The chain has TRBV7-2 and TRBJ1-5; 9 nucleotides align to TRBD1. Looked up from germline, CDR1 is SGHTA and CDR2 is FQGNSA. Losses at the gene ends were 2 bases for V and 4 bases for J; bases not matched to a gene: 12. CDR3 size: 18 residues. Written as DNA, the CDR3 is TGTGCCAGCAGCTTACGGAGCCCGGGACAGGGCTTAAATCAGCCCCAGCATTTT. The encoded protein is CASSLRSPGQGLNQPQHF.

This clonotype was counted once. Sequence at one end of the junction differs from germline and may be a read error. The CDR3 bases are TGTACCAGCAGCCTGACTAGCGGGGTTGGAGATACGCAGTATTTT. It translates to CTSSLTSGVGDTQYF. The chain couples TRBV3-1 to TRBJ2-3; 11 bases align to TRBD2. Germline-derived CDR1 and CDR2 are LGHDT and YNNKEL (reference sequence). The length of the CDR3 is 15 residues.

The V call is TRBV12-3 or TRBV12-4, the J call TRBJ2-1; 8 bases line up with TRBD2. J gave up 7 bases and V 6 bases, and 11 bases lay outside the gene matches. The CDR3 is 15 amino acids. CDR3 sequence reads: CASRIAGRAINEQFF. CDR3 coding DNA: TGTGCCAGCAGAATAGCGGGGAGGGCCATTAATGAGCAGTTCTTC.

The J gene is TRBJ2-2, the V gene TRBV6-2 or TRBV6-3, with 10 bases matching TRBD1. CDR1 and CDR2 from the germline V gene are MNHEY and SVGEGT. This CDR3 is 15 amino acids long. V lost 4 bases, J lost 4 bases, and 3 bases stayed unmatched. The CDR3 region is CASSSWTGGTGELFF. The CDR3 region has the DNA TGTGCCAGCAGTTCGTGGACAGGGGGCACCGGGGAGCTGTTTTTT.

This clonotype showed up just a few times. The V and J genes are TRBV7-2 and TRBJ2-1; 8 nucleotides agree with TRBD1. The J call may be incorrect, as the DNA end agrees better with TRBJ2-7. The CDR3 loop spans 14 amino acids. Per germline, CDR1 SGHTA and CDR2 FQGNSA. The CDR3 DNA follows: TGTGCCAGCAGCTTGCGGACAGGGAGCAATGAGCAGTACTTC. Translated: CASSLRTGSNEQYF.

This clonotype was seen at least ten times. This CDR3 reads CASGDSGANVLTF. The CDR3 DNA reads TGTGCCAGCGGGGACTCTGGGGCCAACGTCCTGACTTTC. This chain connects TRBV12-3 or TRBV12-4 to TRBJ2-6; D not resolved. V was trimmed by 8 bases and J by 0 bases, leaving 5 bases between them. CDR3 size: 13 residues.

This clonotype was observed many times. The chain employs TRBV29-1 and TRBJ2-7, with TRBD1 identical over 9 bases. This CDR3 contains 12 residues. Trimming cost V 5 bases and J 5 bases; bases outside gene matches: 4. Germline CDR1 and CDR2: SQVTM and ANQGSEA. The CDR3 sequence is CSVYRGLNEQYF. CDR3 in DNA: TGCAGCGTTTACAGGGGGCTCAACGAGCAGTACTTC.

There are a few counts of this clonotype. The V call is TRBV12-3 or TRBV12-4, the J call TRBJ2-5; 12 nucleotides line up with TRBD2. The CDR3 is 15 amino acids. V shed 6 bases and J 4 bases; nucleotides not matched to a gene: 6. The CDR3 protein is CASRSSGGELETQYF. The CDR3 DNA is TGTGCCAGCAGGTCTAGCGGGGGGGAGTTAGAGACCCAGTACTTC.

The chain joins TRBV12-3 or TRBV12-4 to TRBJ1-2; possibly TRBD1 for D (6 bases). V lost 5 bases to trimming and J lost 7 bases, with 14 bases between them. CDR3 length equals 13 residues. CDR3 sequence: CASSVQGFSGYTF. As DNA, the CDR3 is TGTGCCAGCAGTGTACAGGGATTCAGTGGCTACACCTTC.

In this sample, this clonotype turned up a few times. This rearrangement joins TRBV6-2 or TRBV6-3 to TRBJ2-1; 11 nucleotides align to TRBD1. Looked up from germline, CDR1 is MNHEY and CDR2 is SVGEGT. V lost 5 bases to trimming and J lost 3 bases; unmatched junction nucleotides: 3. The CDR3 extends over 15 amino acids. CDR3 DNA: TGTGCCAGCAGTCAAGGGACAGGGGGCTACAATGAGCAGTTCTTC. Amino acids: CASSQGTGGYNEQFF.

In the case of this clonotype: This may be a read error: a much more frequent sequence differs by one nucleotide. This chain uses TRBV20-1 with TRBJ2-7; 8 bases are shared with TRBD1. CDR1 and CDR2 (germline): DFQATT, SNEGSKA (reference sequence). The CDR3 covers 15 residues. V trimming: 5 bases; J trimming: 0 bases; junction bases outside the gene matches: 9. The CDR3 sequence: CSAPRPGQDSYEQYF. The CDR3 DNA reads TGCAGTGCTCCCCGCCCGGGACAGGACTCCTACGAGCAGTACTTC.

This clonotype showed up just a few times. V usage is TRBV7-2 and J usage is TRBJ2-5; possibly TRBD2 for D (5 bases). Trimming left V 5 bases short and J 2 bases short, with 15 bases between. The CDR3 is 15 residues long. The germline V gene encodes CDR1 SGHTA and CDR2 FQGNSA. The chain's CDR3 is CASSPSPSRQETQYF. The DNA for the CDR3 is TGTGCCAGCAGCCCCTCTCCTAGCAGACAAGAGACCCAGTACTTC.

This clonotype was seen a handful of times. The chain carries TRBV16 and TRBJ2-3; D call uncertain. The V end was cut by 4 bases, the J end by 9 bases, with 14 bases between. Germline CDR1 reads KGHSY; CDR2 reads FQNENV. The length of the CDR3 is 13 residues. The CDR3 here is CASSRPDTRTQYF. CDR3 coding DNA: TGTGCCAGCAGCCGTCCCGACACTCGAACGCAGTATTTT.

A word on this clonotype: This CDR3 fails to terminate in the conserved phenylalanine or tryptophan, so it likely reflects a read error. The genes are TRBV9 and TRBJ2-5, with TRBD2 matching over 7 bases. CDR3 length: 17 amino acids. The trim removed 0 bases at V and 3 bases at J, leaving 11 bases unmatched. Germline V gene sequence: CDR1 SGDLS, CDR2 YYNGEE. Here the CDR3 DNA reads TGTGCCAGCAGCGTAGGAATCTCGGGGAGGGAAAAAGAGACCCAGTACCTC. It encodes CASSVGISGREKETQYL.

In its sample, this clonotype was seen a few times. The rearrangement joins TRBV27 to TRBJ2-1; a weak D match, TRBD2 (6 bases). Germline V CDR1 and CDR2: MNHEY, SMNVEV (reference sequence). CDR3 length: 17 residues. V shed 2 bases and J shed 0 bases, with 14 bases lying between them. The CDR3 here is CASSLGWGRSSYNEQFF. CDR3 in DNA: TGTGCCAGCAGTTTAGGATGGGGGAGGAGCTCCTACAATGAGCAGTTCTTC.